These T cell receptor beta chains were read from a single sample in a study of T cells after yellow fever vaccination. TCRdb reprocessed the 5' RACE reads with MiXCR, giving one entry per CDR3 protein. Altogether 230,000 or so distinct CDR3 sequences are present, approximately 3.6% being singletons, with the ten largest covering about 19%. This material consisted of PBMCs, taken 15 days after the yellow fever booster vaccination. These receptors all stem from a man aged 18 to 30 who received the YFV17D yellow fever vaccine. Both conserved end residues are part of each CDR3. D genes are given only for firm matches. Some rows have no size entry. The others give once, few or many, or a class for an expanded clone.

J gene: TRBJ2-3
D gene: TRBD1
V gene: TRBV7-2
clone size: many
CDR3 protein: CASSLRRGQVTDTQYF
CDR3 DNA: TGTGCCAGCAGCTTGCGCAGGGGGCAGGTAACAGATACGCAGTATTTT

J gene: TRBJ1-6
D gene: TRBD1
V gene: TRBV20-1
clone size: many
CDR3 protein: CSADPGQEGFSSPLHF
CDR3 DNA: TGCAGTGCCGACCCCGGACAGGAAGGATTCAGTTCACCCCTCCACTTT

J gene: TRBJ1-5
D gene: TRBD1
V gene: TRBV4-2
clone size: few
CDR3 protein: CASSQDRDRADQPQHF
CDR3 DNA: TGTGCCAGCAGCCAAGATAGGGACAGGGCTGATCAGCCCCAGCATTTT

J gene: TRBJ1-4
D gene: .
V gene: TRBV7-9
clone size: many
CDR3 protein: CASSLAAGGKLFF
CDR3 DNA: TGTGCCAGCAGCCTAGCCGCCGGGGGAAAACTGTTTTTT

J gene: TRBJ1-4
D gene: TRBD1
V gene: TRBV12-3/TRBV12-4
clone size: many
CDR3 protein: CASSLQGADEKLFF
CDR3 DNA: TGTGCCAGCAGCCTACAGGGGGCAGATGAAAAACTGTTTTTT

J gene: TRBJ1-3
D gene: TRBD1
V gene: TRBV27
clone size: few
CDR3 protein: CASSPGQGRRNTIYF
CDR3 DNA: TGTGCCAGCAGTCCAGGACAGGGAAGACGAAACACCATATATTTT

J gene: TRBJ2-3
D gene: TRBD2
V gene: TRBV4-2
clone size: many
CDR3 protein: CASSQPRLAGGTDTQYF
CDR3 DNA: TGTGCCAGCAGCCAACCGAGACTAGCGGGGGGCACAGATACGCAGTATTTT

J gene: TRBJ2-5
D gene: .
V gene: TRBV9
clone size: many
CDR3 protein: CASSVVGRGGETQYF
CDR3 DNA: TGTGCCAGCAGCGTAGTTGGCAGGGGAGGTGAGACCCAGTACTTC

J gene: TRBJ1-1
D gene: .
V gene: TRBV7-8
clone size: many
CDR3 protein: CASSQILGNTEAFF
CDR3 DNA: TGTGCCAGCAGCCAAATACTGGGGAACACTGAAGCTTTCTTT

J gene: TRBJ1-1
D gene: TRBD1
V gene: TRBV5-1
clone size: many
CDR3 protein: CASSAGQVSNTEAFF
CDR3 DNA: TGCGCCAGCAGCGCCGGACAGGTTTCCAACACTGAAGCTTTCTTT

J gene: TRBJ2-2
D gene: .
V gene: TRBV25-1
clone size: many
CDR3 protein: CASSQTGTENTGELFF
CDR3 DNA: TGTGCCAGCAGTCAAACCGGGACTGAGAACACCGGGGAGCTGTTTTTT

J gene: TRBJ2-3
D gene: TRBD1
V gene: TRBV5-6
clone size: many
CDR3 protein: CASSSPGTGDTQYF
CDR3 DNA: TGTGCCAGCAGCAGTCCCGGGACAGGGGATACGCAGTATTTT

J gene: TRBJ1-4
D gene: .
V gene: TRBV7-9
clone size: many
CDR3 protein: CASRQYGGKLFF
CDR3 DNA: TGTGCCAGCAGGCAATACGGTGGAAAACTGTTTTTT

J gene: TRBJ2-1
D gene: .
V gene: TRBV7-2
clone size: many
CDR3 protein: CASSLGRVHEQFF
CDR3 DNA: TGTGCCAGCAGCTTAGGCAGGGTCCATGAGCAGTTCTTC

J gene: TRBJ2-1
D gene: .
V gene: TRBV7-6
clone size: many
CDR3 protein: CASSRVQGYNEQFF
CDR3 DNA: TGTGCCAGCAGCCGAGTTCAGGGATACAATGAGCAGTTCTTC

J gene: TRBJ2-1
D gene: .
V gene: TRBV5-1
clone size: few
CDR3 protein: CASSLEFGTYNEQFF
CDR3 DNA: TGCGCCAGCAGCCTGGAATTTGGAACCTACAATGAGCAGTTCTTC

J gene: TRBJ1-4
D gene: TRBD1
V gene: TRBV12-3/TRBV12-4
clone size: many
CDR3 protein: CASSPRWQGVEKLFF
CDR3 DNA: TGTGCCAGCAGTCCCAGGTGGCAGGGGGTTGAAAAACTGTTTTTT

J gene: TRBJ2-3
D gene: .
V gene: TRBV5-1
clone size: many
CDR3 protein: CASSIRRGSTDTQYF
CDR3 DNA: TGCGCCAGCAGCATAAGACGAGGTAGCACAGATACGCAGTATTTT

J gene: TRBJ1-6
D gene: .
V gene: TRBV25-1
clone size: many
CDR3 protein: CASSPHQNSPLHF
CDR3 DNA: TGTGCCAGCAGTCCCCATCAGAATTCACCCCTCCACTTT

J gene: TRBJ1-1
D gene: .
V gene: TRBV5-4
clone size: many
CDR3 protein: CASSFGGHRNTEAFF
CDR3 DNA: TGTGCCAGCAGCTTTGGAGGACACCGGAACACTGAAGCTTTCTTT

J gene: TRBJ2-5
D gene: .
V gene: TRBV9
clone size: many
CDR3 protein: CASSEGGSQETQYF
CDR3 DNA: TGTGCCAGCAGCGAAGGGGGGAGTCAAGAGACCCAGTACTTC

J gene: TRBJ2-2
D gene: .
V gene: TRBV12-3/TRBV12-4
clone size: many
CDR3 protein: CASSLSGAITGELFF
CDR3 DNA: TGTGCCAGCAGTTTATCGGGGGCAATCACCGGGGAGCTGTTTTTT

J gene: TRBJ2-5
D gene: .
V gene: TRBV9
clone size: few
CDR3 protein: CASSVGGAYETQYF
CDR3 DNA: TGTGCCAGCAGCGTAGGGGGGGCTTACGAGACCCAGTACTTC

J gene: TRBJ2-5
D gene: TRBD1
V gene: TRBV5-1
clone size: many
CDR3 protein: CASSRDTGVQETQYF
CDR3 DNA: TGCGCCAGCAGCCGTGACACAGGGGTACAAGAGACCCAGTACTTC

J gene: TRBJ2-2
D gene: .
V gene: TRBV5-1
clone size: many
CDR3 protein: CASSLTPPTGELFF
CDR3 DNA: TGCGCCAGCAGCCTTACTCCACCTACCGGGGAGCTGTTTTTT

J gene: TRBJ2-3
D gene: .
V gene: TRBV5-1
clone size: many
CDR3 protein: CASSGTRKTDTQYF
CDR3 DNA: TGCGCCAGCTCCGGAACTAGAAAGACAGATACGCAGTATTTT

J gene: TRBJ2-3
D gene: TRBD1
V gene: TRBV20-1
clone size: many
CDR3 protein: CSATQGAFQDTQYF
CDR3 DNA: TGCAGTGCTACCCAGGGGGCATTCCAAGATACGCAGTATTTT

J gene: TRBJ2-7
D gene: .
V gene: TRBV18
clone size: many
CDR3 protein: CASSPLLKGRNEQYF
CDR3 DNA: TGTGCCAGCTCACCACTACTCAAGGGGCGGAACGAGCAGTACTTC

J gene: TRBJ2-5
D gene: TRBD1
V gene: TRBV5-4
clone size: many
CDR3 protein: CASSLAGTEETQYF
CDR3 DNA: TGTGCCAGCAGCTTGGCCGGGACAGAAGAGACCCAGTACTTC

J gene: TRBJ2-3
D gene: TRBD1
V gene: TRBV4-1
clone size: many
CDR3 protein: CASSQGEGQGTDTQYF
CDR3 DNA: TGCGCCAGCAGCCAAGGGGAAGGACAGGGCACAGATACGCAGTATTTT

J gene: TRBJ2-1
D gene: TRBD2
V gene: TRBV19
clone size: many
CDR3 protein: CASSIVAGQTYNEQFF
CDR3 DNA: TGTGCCAGTAGTATAGTAGCGGGCCAAACCTACAATGAGCAGTTCTTC

J gene: TRBJ2-7
D gene: .
V gene: TRBV12-3/TRBV12-4
clone size: many
CDR3 protein: CASSLGTVGSYEQYF
CDR3 DNA: TGTGCCAGCAGCTTGGGGACCGTCGGCTCCTACGAGCAGTACTTC

J gene: TRBJ2-3
D gene: .
V gene: TRBV5-1
clone size: many
CDR3 protein: CASSIDGTTYTDTQYF
CDR3 DNA: TGCGCCAGCAGCATCGATGGGACCACCTACACAGATACGCAGTATTTT

J gene: TRBJ2-7
D gene: .
V gene: TRBV10-3
clone size: many
CDR3 protein: CAISERQVLDEQYF
CDR3 DNA: TGTGCCATCAGTGAAAGACAGGTGTTGGACGAGCAGTACTTC

J gene: TRBJ1-1
D gene: .
V gene: TRBV28
clone size: many
CDR3 protein: CASSFWGAENTEAFF
CDR3 DNA: TGTGCCAGCAGTTTTTGGGGGGCGGAAAACACTGAAGCTTTCTTT

J gene: TRBJ2-7
D gene: .
V gene: TRBV3-1
clone size: many
CDR3 protein: CASSQAGSYEQYF
CDR3 DNA: TGTGCCAGCAGCCAAGCCGGGAGTTACGAGCAGTACTTC

J gene: TRBJ1-1
D gene: .
V gene: TRBV6-5
clone size: many
CDR3 protein: CASSPDTLNTEAFF
CDR3 DNA: TGTGCCAGCAGCCCCGACACCCTAAACACTGAAGCTTTCTTT

J gene: TRBJ2-3
D gene: TRBD2
V gene: TRBV5-4
clone size: few
CDR3 protein: CASSSRLAGGRDTQYF
CDR3 DNA: TGTGCCAGCAGCTCACGACTAGCGGGGGGCCGGGATACGCAGTATTTT

J gene: TRBJ2-7
D gene: .
V gene: TRBV3-1
clone size: many
CDR3 protein: CASSQGTVLREQYF
CDR3 DNA: TGTGCCAGCAGCCAAGGTACCGTTCTACGGGAGCAGTACTTC

J gene: TRBJ1-4
D gene: TRBD1
V gene: TRBV24-1
clone size: many
CDR3 protein: CATSDDTGVSEKLFF
CDR3 DNA: TGTGCCACCAGTGATGATACAGGGGTTTCAGAAAAACTGTTTTTT

J gene: TRBJ2-3
D gene: TRBD2
V gene: TRBV4-3
clone size: many
CDR3 protein: CASSQDGGGGAPGSTDTQYF
CDR3 DNA: TGCGCCAGCAGCCAAGATGGAGGCGGGGGGGCGCCTGGGAGCACAGATACGCAGTATTTT

J gene: TRBJ2-7
D gene: TRBD1
V gene: TRBV9
clone size: many
CDR3 protein: CASSVDLGTGTYEQYF
CDR3 DNA: TGTGCCAGCAGCGTAGATCTCGGGACAGGGACCTACGAGCAGTACTTC

J gene: TRBJ1-5
D gene: .
V gene: TRBV7-2
clone size: .
CDR3 protein: CASSLAQPRDPRAQPQHF
CDR3 DNA: TGTGCCAGCAGCTTAGCCCAACCTAGGGACCCAAGAGCTCAGCCCCAGCATTTT

J gene: TRBJ1-1
D gene: .
V gene: TRBV27
clone size: many
CDR3 protein: CATTPRAGHLAPSAEAFF
CDR3 DNA: TGTGCCACCACACCCCGGGCGGGACACTTAGCTCCATCCGCTGAAGCTTTCTTT

J gene: TRBJ1-2
D gene: .
V gene: TRBV6-1
clone size: many
CDR3 protein: CASSEQGVGIDGGYTF
CDR3 DNA: TGTGCCAGCAGTGAACAGGGAGTGGGGATAGACGGAGGCTACACCTTC

J gene: TRBJ2-2
D gene: .
V gene: TRBV29-1
clone size: .
CDR3 protein: CSVIQGRGSTGELFF
CDR3 DNA: TGCAGCGTGATTCAGGGGCGAGGGAGCACCGGGGAGCTGTTTTTT

J gene: TRBJ1-2
D gene: .
V gene: TRBV24-1
clone size: .
CDR3 protein: CATSDPGVRGYTF
CDR3 DNA: TGTGCCACCAGTGATCCAGGGGTACGCGGCTACACCTTC

J gene: TRBJ2-7
D gene: .
V gene: TRBV10-3
clone size: many
CDR3 protein: CAISPTAAYEQYF
CDR3 DNA: TGTGCCATCAGCCCCACAGCGGCCTACGAGCAGTACTTC

J gene: TRBJ1-2
D gene: TRBD1
V gene: TRBV7-2
clone size: few
CDR3 protein: CASSPPGQGQLRDGYTF
CDR3 DNA: TGTGCCAGCAGTCCACCGGGACAGGGGCAGCTTCGGGATGGCTACACCTTC

J gene: TRBJ1-2
D gene: .
V gene: TRBV7-2
clone size: many
CDR3 protein: CASSHPTRGYTF
CDR3 DNA: TGTGCCAGCAGCCACCCTACCCGGGGCTACACCTTC

J gene: TRBJ2-3
D gene: TRBD2
V gene: TRBV7-2
clone size: many
CDR3 protein: CASSPISGGADTQYF
CDR3 DNA: TGTGCCAGCAGCCCCATAAGCGGGGGGGCAGATACGCAGTATTTT

J gene: TRBJ1-5
D gene: TRBD1
V gene: TRBV5-1
clone size: many
CDR3 protein: CASSLIKGADQPQHF
CDR3 DNA: TGCGCCAGCAGCTTAATTAAGGGGGCCGATCAGCCCCAGCATTTT

J gene: TRBJ1-1
D gene: .
V gene: TRBV5-4
clone size: many
CDR3 protein: CASFRDPNTEAFF
CDR3 DNA: TGTGCCAGCTTCCGGGACCCGAACACTGAAGCTTTCTTT

J gene: TRBJ2-3
D gene: .
V gene: TRBV20-1
clone size: many
CDR3 protein: CSARPPRGAVDTQYF
CDR3 DNA: TGCAGTGCCCGCCCCCCCAGGGGCGCCGTAGATACGCAGTATTTT

J gene: TRBJ1-1
D gene: .
V gene: TRBV5-4
clone size: .
CDR3 protein: CASSLVEGPEAFF
CDR3 DNA: TGTGCCAGCAGCTTAGTCGAGGGCCCTGAAGCTTTCTTT

J gene: TRBJ2-1
D gene: TRBD1
V gene: TRBV28
clone size: many
CDR3 protein: CASFGQGSYNEQFF
CDR3 DNA: TGTGCCAGCTTCGGACAGGGCTCCTACAATGAGCAGTTCTTC

J gene: TRBJ2-1
D gene: TRBD1
V gene: TRBV5-1
clone size: many
CDR3 protein: CASSAGTGLGNEQFF
CDR3 DNA: TGCGCCAGCAGCGCCGGGACAGGGCTCGGTAATGAGCAGTTCTTC

J gene: TRBJ2-1
D gene: TRBD2
V gene: TRBV20-1
clone size: many
CDR3 protein: CSAMGLAHYNEQFF
CDR3 DNA: TGCAGTGCTATGGGACTAGCACACTACAATGAGCAGTTCTTC

J gene: TRBJ2-1
D gene: .
V gene: TRBV11-3
clone size: many
CDR3 protein: CASSEIKHNEQFF
CDR3 DNA: TGTGCCAGCAGCGAGATAAAACACAATGAGCAGTTCTTC

J gene: TRBJ2-2
D gene: .
V gene: TRBV29-1
clone size: many
CDR3 protein: CSVEVGELFF
CDR3 DNA: TGCAGCGTTGAAGTCGGGGAGCTGTTTTTT